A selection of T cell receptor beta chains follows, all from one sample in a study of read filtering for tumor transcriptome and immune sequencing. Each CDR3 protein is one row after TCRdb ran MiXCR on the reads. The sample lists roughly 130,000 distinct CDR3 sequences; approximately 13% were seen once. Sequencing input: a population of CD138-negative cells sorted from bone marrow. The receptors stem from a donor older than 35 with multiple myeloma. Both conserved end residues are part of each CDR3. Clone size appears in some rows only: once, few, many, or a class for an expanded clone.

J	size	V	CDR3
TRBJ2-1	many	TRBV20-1	CSARDEEGSGRVVNEQFF
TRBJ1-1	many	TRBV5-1	CASSTGGADTEAFF
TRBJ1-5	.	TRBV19	CASSTQGTGPQHF
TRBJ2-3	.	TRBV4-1	CASSQGTGYTDTQYF
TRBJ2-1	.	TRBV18	CASSLLMNEQFF
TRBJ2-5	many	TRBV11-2	CASSLERSETQYF
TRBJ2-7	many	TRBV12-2	CASRFFTEQYF
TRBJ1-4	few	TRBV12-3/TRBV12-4	CASSFRTGGASGEELFF
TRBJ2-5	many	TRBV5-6	CASSLTLGLETQYF
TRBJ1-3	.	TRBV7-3	CASSPTSTGARNTIYF
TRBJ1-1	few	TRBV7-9	CASSLTGGEAFF
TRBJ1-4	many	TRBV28	CASSQTGFNEKLFF
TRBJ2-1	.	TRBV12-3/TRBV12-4	CASSLWGLAYNGQFF
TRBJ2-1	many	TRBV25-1	CASSESVRSYNEQFF
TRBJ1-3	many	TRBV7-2	CASSLGASSGNTIYF
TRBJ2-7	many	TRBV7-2	CASSLGAGAYEQYF
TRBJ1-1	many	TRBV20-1	CSARRGLMNTEAFF
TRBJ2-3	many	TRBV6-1	CASSSGGLAGDTDTQYF
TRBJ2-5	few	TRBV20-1	CSASLAGGGLETQYF
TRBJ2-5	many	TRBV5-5	CASSLISGSGETQYF
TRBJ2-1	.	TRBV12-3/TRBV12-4	CASSFGDGEQFF
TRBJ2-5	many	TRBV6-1	CASSPQAGTQQETQYF
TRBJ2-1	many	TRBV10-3	CAISESGSINEQFF
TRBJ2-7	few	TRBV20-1	CSASRPGYEQYF
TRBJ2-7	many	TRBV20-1	CSARDRNGFSYEQYF
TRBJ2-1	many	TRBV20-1	CSAGGPVNEQFF
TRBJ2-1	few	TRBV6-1	CASSEVYSRGDEQFF